A selection of T cell receptor beta chains follows, all from one sample in a study of T cells and Merkel cell carcinoma outcomes. TCRdb's table, derived via immunoSEQ multiplex PCR, lists solely in-frame clones and lacks some. The sample holds more than 6,000 clones, about 77% seen once. Sequenced material: tumor tissue from Merkel cell carcinoma. The receptor set was obtained from a human donor with Merkel cell carcinoma. Some clones in this sample may be carry-over from other donors' samples. Both conserved end residues are part of each CDR3. D genes are given only for firm matches. Clone size appears in some rows only: once, few, many, or a class for an expanded clone.

TRBV5-3	TRBD2	once	TRBJ2-7	CARSRGEGAGAYEQYF	TGTGCCAGAAGCCGGGGGGAGGGCGCGGGGGCCTACGAGCAGTACTTC
TRBV30	.	.	TRBJ1-5	CAWGQSQDNQPQHF	TGTGCCTGGGGCCAGAGCCAGGACAATCAGCCCCAGCATTTT
TRBV9	.	.	TRBJ2-3	CASSVARSTSTDTQYF	TGTGCCAGCAGCGTCGCGCGGTCCACAAGCACAGATACGCAGTATTTT
TRBV7-9	TRBD2	.	TRBJ2-3	CASSPILGLAGLANTQYF	TGTGCCAGCAGCCCTATTCTTGGACTAGCGGGACTTGCAAATACGCAGTATTTT
TRBV30	.	.	TRBJ1-1	CASRADTEAFF	TGTGCCTCCAGGGCGGACACTGAAGCTTTCTTT
TRBV6-1	TRBD1	.	TRBJ1-4	CASSERGTGNEKLFF	TGTGCCAGCAGTGAACGCGGGACAGGGAATGAAAAACTGTTTTTT
TRBV13	.	.	TRBJ1-2	CASSLYGGGDYGYTF	TGTGCCAGCAGTCTATACGGTGGCGGCGACTATGGCTACACCTTC
TRBV5-1	TRBD1	.	TRBJ2-2	CASSLNQGQGGTGELFF	TGCGCCAGCAGCTTGAACCAAGGACAGGGGGGCACCGGGGAGCTGTTTTTT
TRBV4-3	.	.	TRBJ1-5	CASSQDTGRDQPQHF	TGCGCCAGCAGCCAAGATACAGGAAGGGACCAGCCCCAGCATTTT
TRBV7-8	.	.	TRBJ1-5	CASSPGPSDQPQHF	TGTGCCAGCAGCCCGGGACCGTCCGATCAGCCCCAGCATTTT
TRBV6-6	TRBD2	.	TRBJ2-3	CAGGRTDTQYF	TGTGCTGGCGGGAGAACAGATACGCAGTATTTT
TRBV18	.	.	TRBJ1-1	CASSPQTNTEAFF	TGTGCCAGCTCACCACAGACCAACACTGAAGCTTTCTTT
TRBV29-1	.	.	TRBJ2-7	CSARGGLRGSYEQYF	TGCAGCGCGCGCGGAGGACTCCGTGGCTCCTACGAGCAGTACTTC
TRBV5-1	.	.	TRBJ2-2	CASSLGVSSNTGELFF	TGCGCCAGCAGCTTGGGGGTCTCTTCGAACACCGGGGAGCTGTTTTTT
TRBV14	TRBD1	.	TRBJ2-1	CASSQDLHGTGSYNEQFF	TGTGCCAGCAGCCAAGATCTTCACGGGACAGGATCCTACAATGAGCAGTTCTTC
TRBV28	.	once	TRBJ2-5	CASSPWGPQETQYF	TGTGCCAGCAGCCCGTGGGGGCCCCAGGAGACCCAGTACTTC
TRBV28	TRBD1	few	TRBJ1-4	CASSSLTGGAANEKLFF	TGTGCCAGCAGTTCTCTCACAGGGGGCGCAGCTAATGAAAAATTGTTTTTT
TRBV5-1	TRBD1	.	TRBJ2-7	CASSSRDRVGEYEQYF	TGCGCCAGCAGTTCTAGAGACAGGGTGGGGGAATACGAGCAGTACTTC
TRBV15	TRBD2	once	TRBJ2-1	CATSYLAGDGYEQFF	TGTGCCACCAGTTATCTAGCGGGAGATGGGTATGAGCAGTTCTTC
TRBV9	.	few	TRBJ2-2	CASSLSRTGELFF	TGTGCCAGCAGCCTCTCCCGGACCGGGGAGCTGTTTTTT
TRBV11-2	TRBD2	.	TRBJ2-1	CASSSWTSGNGNEQFF	TGTGCCAGCAGCTCGTGGACTAGCGGGAATGGAAATGAGCAGTTCTTC
TRBV27	.	.	TRBJ1-4	CASSLGLGLTNEKLFF	TGTGCCAGCAGTCTGGGGTTGGGTTTAACTAATGAAAAACTGTTTTTT
TRBV18	.	.	TRBJ2-3	CTSSPRMGDTQYF	TGTACCAGCTCCCCCCGAATGGGGGATACGCAGTATTTT
TRBV28	.	.	TRBJ1-2	CASSLVDGYTF	TGTGCTAGCAGTTTAGTGGATGGCTACACCTTC
TRBV5-1	.	.	TRBJ1-2	CASNLESGRGYGYTF	TGCGCCAGCAACTTGGAATCAGGGAGAGGATATGGCTACACCTTC
TRBV7-8	.	few	TRBJ2-7	CASSLGGSTYEQYF	TGTGCCAGCAGCTTAGGAGGTTCTACCTACGAGCAGTACTTC
TRBV29-1	TRBD1	.	TRBJ2-7	CSVRGDRGNNEQYF	TGCAGCGTTAGGGGTGACAGGGGCAACAACGAGCAGTACTTC
TRBV5-1	TRBD2	.	TRBJ2-2	CASRQAGGPGTGELFF	TGCGCCAGCAGGCAGGCGGGAGGGCCGGGCACCGGGGAGCTGTTTTTT
TRBV5-4	.	.	TRBJ2-6	CASSLSGSGANVLTF	TGTGCCAGCAGCTTGTCTGGCTCTGGGGCCAACGTCCTGACTTTC
TRBV7-2	.	once	TRBJ2-1	CASSSRLGERNEQFF	TGTGCCAGCAGTTCCCGCCTGGGGGAGCGGAATGAGCAGTTCTTC
TRBV29-1	TRBD1	.	TRBJ1-5	CSVVETGTVNQPQHF	TGCAGCGTTGTAGAGACAGGGACCGTGAATCAGCCCCAGCATTTT
TRBV6-1	.	few	TRBJ2-1	CASSPSRSSYNEQFF	TGTGCCAGCAGCCCTAGCCGGAGCTCCTACAATGAGCAGTTCTTC
TRBV11-3	TRBD1	once	TRBJ2-3	CASSRTGGLTDTQYF	TGTGCCAGCAGCCGCACAGGGGGGTTGACAGATACGCAGTATTTT
TRBV29-1	TRBD2	medium-sized	TRBJ2-1	CSVETSGLYNEQFF	TGCAGCGTTGAAACTAGCGGACTCTACAATGAGCAGTTCTTC
TRBV5-7	.	.	TRBJ1-5	CASSLSTGRVNQPQHF	TGTGCCAGCAGCTTGAGTACAGGACGGGTAAATCAGCCCCAGCATTTT
TRBV11-2	.	.	TRBJ1-2	CASSYSNYGYTF	TGTGCCAGCAGTTACAGTAACTATGGCTACACCTTC
TRBV6-6	.	.	TRBJ1-3	CASSYPQERNTIYF	TGTGCCAGCAGTTACCCCCAGGAGAGAAACACCATATATTTT
TRBV7-9	TRBD2	.	TRBJ2-7	CASSLAGGPGEQYF	TGTGCCAGCAGCTTAGCGGGAGGGCCGGGGGAGCAGTACTTC
TRBV18	.	.	TRBJ1-2	CASSLPGGYTF	TGTGCCAGCTCACTGCCCGGTGGCTACACCTTC
TRBV28	TRBD2	.	TRBJ2-3	CASSFLGLAGPDTDTQYF	TGTGCCAGCAGTTTTCTGGGACTAGCGGGTCCGGACACAGATACGCAGTATTTT
TRBV18	.	.	TRBJ2-7	CASSLNGQTYEQYF	TGTGCCAGCTCACTCAATGGACAGACCTACGAGCAGTACTTC
TRBV5-6	.	once	TRBJ2-1	CASSLAAVRGYNEQFF	TGTGCCAGCAGCTTGGCGGCAGTCAGGGGCTACAATGAGCAGTTCTTC
TRBV7-8	TRBD2	once	TRBJ2-7	CASSRRPRLAGVDHEQYF	TGTGCCAGCAGCCGAAGACCTAGACTAGCGGGAGTAGACCACGAGCAGTACTTC
TRBV28	.	.	TRBJ2-1	CATLDSISYNEQFF	TGTGCCACCCTAGACAGCATCTCCTACAATGAGCAGTTCTTC
TRBV6-5	.	.	TRBJ2-1	CASSYLSGSYNEQFF	TGTGCCAGCAGCTACCTTAGCGGCAGCTACAATGAGCAGTTCTTC
TRBV28	.	.	TRBJ2-7	CASSSPRGPYEQYF	TGTGCCAGCAGTTCCCCGCGGGGACCCTACGAGCAGTACTTC